What follows are 5 T cell receptor beta chains derived from one specimen sequenced in a study of identical twins. One entry per CDR3 protein results from TCRdb running MiXCR on the 5' RACE reads. The sample comprises around 530,000 distinct CDR3 sequences, 15% of which are singletons, and 0.44% rests with the top ten. These same records also appear under a second study, on yellow fever vaccine responses in identical twins.

The specimen was CD4+ T cells sorted from blood. The receptors come from a woman between 18 and 29 years old in good health.

The chain carries TRBV20-1 and TRBJ2-5; TRBD2 matches at 8 bases. Germline loops: CDR1 DFQATT, CDR2 SNEGSKA (reference sequence). Germline trimming cut 6 bases from V and 0 bases from J; bases unmatched to any gene: 6. The CDR3 totals 14 residues. This CDR3 reads CSALRRGDQETQYF. CDR3 DNA sequence: TGCAGTGCCTTGAGGCGGGGGGACCAAGAGACCCAGTACTTC.

This clonotype was observed many times. The chain has TRBV3-1 and TRBJ1-4; TRBD1 might be the D (6 bases). Trimming pared 1 base from V and 5 bases from J, leaving 11 bases between. The length of the CDR3 is 15 residues. Germline CDR1 is LGHDT and CDR2 is YNNKEL (reference sequence). CDR3 sequence reads: CASSQVQGLNEKLFF. The CDR3 nucleotides are TGTGCCAGCAGCCAAGTTCAGGGGTTGAATGAAAAACTGTTTTTT.

This clonotype was seen many times. The V gene is TRBV12-3 or TRBV12-4, the J gene TRBJ2-7, with D possibly matching TRBD1 (5 bases). Trimming pared 6 bases from V and 0 bases from J, leaving 12 bases between. This CDR3 spans 14 amino acids. The DNA of the CDR3 is TGTGCCAGCAGGCCGACAGTGAACTCCTACGAGCAGTACTTC. As protein: CASRPTVNSYEQYF.

A note on this clonotype: This clone may be a read error of a much larger clone one base away. The chain recombines TRBV28 with TRBJ1-2; D is uncertain. Per the germline V gene, CDR1 is MDHEN and CDR2 is SYDVKM. The V and J ends lost 2 bases and 2 bases respectively, with 6 bases between them. CDR3 length: 13 residues. CDR3 sequence (DNA): TGTGCCAGCAGTTTAGTGGGGAACTATGGCTACACCTTC. It yields the protein CASSLVGNYGYTF.

This clonotype was seen a handful of times. This chain uses TRBV10-3 with TRBJ2-1; TRBD2 agrees at 7 bases. Per germline, CDR1 ENHRY and CDR2 SYGVKD. Trimming removed 6 bases from V and 9 bases from J; junction bases left unmatched: 11. This CDR3 is 14 amino acids long. The CDR3 protein is CAIRSGGGSGEQFF. CDR3 DNA: TGTGCCATCAGATCTGGGGGGGGTTCGGGTGAGCAGTTCTTC.